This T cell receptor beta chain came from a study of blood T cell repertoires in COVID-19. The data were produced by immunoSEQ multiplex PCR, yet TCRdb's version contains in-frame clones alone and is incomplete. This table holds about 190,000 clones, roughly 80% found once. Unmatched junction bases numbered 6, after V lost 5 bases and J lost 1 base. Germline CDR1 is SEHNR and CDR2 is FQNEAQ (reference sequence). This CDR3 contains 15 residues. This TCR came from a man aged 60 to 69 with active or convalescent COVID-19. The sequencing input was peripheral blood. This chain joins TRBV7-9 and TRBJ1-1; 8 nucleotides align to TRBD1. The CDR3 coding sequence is TGTGCCAGCAGCCCTTACAGGGGGGCGAACACTGAAGCTTTCTTT. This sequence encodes CASSPYRGANTEAFF.